These T cell receptor beta chains were read from a single sample in a study of early T cells in non-severe SARS-CoV-2 infection. TCRdb itself ran the 5' RACE reads through MiXCR, one entry per CDR3 protein. The table records approximately 80,000 distinct CDR3 sequences, 10% to 15% of them present only once. The material sequenced was whole blood. All receptors come from an adult who was a healthcare worker with PCR-confirmed SARS-CoV-2 infection or an uninfected control (not recorded which). CDR3s include the opening cysteine and the closing phenylalanine or tryptophan. The order of the fields is J gene, D gene, V gene, clone size, CDR3 length, CDR3 DNA, CDR3 protein. A D gene is named only where the DNA matches it firmly. Size is omitted from some rows. Given values are once, few, many or a class for expanded clones.

j_call: TRBJ2-1; d_call: TRBD2; v_call: TRBV10-3; clone_size: few; cdr3_length: 14; cdr3_nt: TGTGCCATCATGAGGACTAGCGGAGACAATGAGCAGTTCTTC; cdr3_aa: CAIMRTSGDNEQFF
j_call: TRBJ2-1; d_call: TRBD2; v_call: TRBV7-9; clone_size: few; cdr3_length: 15; cdr3_nt: TGTGCCAGCAGCCCCGGGACTAGCGGGAGCGATGAGCAGTTCTTC; cdr3_aa: CASSPGTSGSDEQFF
j_call: TRBJ2-3; d_call: NA; v_call: TRBV7-9; clone_size: NA; cdr3_length: 11; cdr3_nt: TGTGCCAGCAGCGTTAGCGGTGCGCAGTATTTT; cdr3_aa: CASSVSGAQYF
j_call: TRBJ2-2; d_call: TRBD2; v_call: TRBV20-1; clone_size: few; cdr3_length: 15; cdr3_nt: TGCAGTGCTAGAAAATTAGCGGGAGTCTCCGGGGAGCTGTTTTTT; cdr3_aa: CSARKLAGVSGELFF
j_call: TRBJ2-3; d_call: TRBD1; v_call: TRBV7-3; clone_size: many; cdr3_length: 14; cdr3_nt: TGTGCCAGCAGCATCGGACAGGACACAGATACGCAGTATTTT; cdr3_aa: CASSIGQDTDTQYF
j_call: TRBJ2-3; d_call: NA; v_call: TRBV24-1; clone_size: many; cdr3_length: 14; cdr3_nt: TGTGCCACCCGGACAGCCGTACCCACAGATACGCAGTATTTT; cdr3_aa: CATRTAVPTDTQYF
j_call: TRBJ2-5; d_call: NA; v_call: TRBV5-1; clone_size: many; cdr3_length: 12; cdr3_nt: TGCGCCAGCAGCGGAACCGAGGGGACCCAGTACTTC; cdr3_aa: CASSGTEGTQYF
j_call: TRBJ2-7; d_call: NA; v_call: TRBV28; clone_size: few; cdr3_length: 12; cdr3_nt: TGTGCCAGCAGCCTTGGCTTTTACGAGCAGTACTTC; cdr3_aa: CASSLGFYEQYF
j_call: TRBJ1-5; d_call: NA; v_call: TRBV9; clone_size: many; cdr3_length: 15; cdr3_nt: TGTGCCAGCAGCGAAGGGGCCAGTAGCAATCAGCCCCAGCATTTT; cdr3_aa: CASSEGASSNQPQHF
j_call: TRBJ2-3; d_call: NA; v_call: TRBV20-1; clone_size: NA; cdr3_length: 14; cdr3_nt: TGCAGTGCTAGTATCCCACCCAGCACAGATACGCAGTATTTT; cdr3_aa: CSASIPPSTDTQYF
j_call: TRBJ2-7; d_call: TRBD2; v_call: TRBV28; clone_size: few; cdr3_length: 16; cdr3_nt: TGTGCCAGCAGTACTCCAGGTCGGGGGGTTTTCTACGAGCAGTACTTC; cdr3_aa: CASSTPGRGVFYEQYF
j_call: TRBJ2-2; d_call: TRBD2; v_call: TRBV2; clone_size: many; cdr3_length: 14; cdr3_nt: TGTGCCAGCAGAGGACTAGCCAACACCGGGGAGCTGTTTTTT; cdr3_aa: CASRGLANTGELFF
j_call: TRBJ1-2; d_call: NA; v_call: TRBV6-5; clone_size: NA; cdr3_length: 13; cdr3_nt: TGTGCCAGCAGTTACTCGAACGTCTATGGCTACACCTTC; cdr3_aa: CASSYSNVYGYTF
j_call: TRBJ1-1; d_call: NA; v_call: TRBV11-2; clone_size: NA; cdr3_length: 13; cdr3_nt: TGTGCCAGCACCGGGGGGGAAAAGGGCTTGGCTTTCTTT; cdr3_aa: CASTGGEKGLAFF
j_call: TRBJ2-7; d_call: TRBD1; v_call: TRBV29-1; clone_size: many; cdr3_length: 14; cdr3_nt: TGCAGCGTGCGACAGGGTTCGCCGGTTGACGAGCAGTACTTC; cdr3_aa: CSVRQGSPVDEQYF
j_call: TRBJ2-5; d_call: TRBD2; v_call: TRBV9; clone_size: many; cdr3_length: 15; cdr3_nt: TGTGCCAGCAGCGGGACTAGCGGGAACGTAGAGACCCAGTACTTC; cdr3_aa: CASSGTSGNVETQYF
j_call: TRBJ2-7; d_call: TRBD2; v_call: TRBV7-9; clone_size: few; cdr3_length: 14; cdr3_nt: TGTGCCAGCAGCCCGCTAGCGGGGCCCTACGAGCAGTACTTC; cdr3_aa: CASSPLAGPYEQYF
j_call: TRBJ2-7; d_call: NA; v_call: TRBV20-1; clone_size: few; cdr3_length: 14; cdr3_nt: TGCAGTGGGGAGGAGGAGGCGGAGTCCTACGAGCAGTACTTC; cdr3_aa: CSGEEEAESYEQYF
j_call: TRBJ2-3; d_call: NA; v_call: TRBV27; clone_size: few; cdr3_length: 14; cdr3_nt: TGTGCCAGCACGGGGGCTAGCACTATCGATACGCAGTATTTT; cdr3_aa: CASTGASTIDTQYF
j_call: TRBJ2-7; d_call: NA; v_call: TRBV10-2; clone_size: few; cdr3_length: 11; cdr3_nt: TGCGCCAGCAGGGGGGGACACGAGCAGTACTTC; cdr3_aa: CASRGGHEQYF
j_call: TRBJ2-5; d_call: NA; v_call: TRBV24-1; clone_size: many; cdr3_length: 15; cdr3_nt: TGTGCCACCAGTGATTTCGGAACAGGGTTGGAGACCCAGTACTTC; cdr3_aa: CATSDFGTGLETQYF
j_call: TRBJ2-3; d_call: TRBD2; v_call: TRBV7-9; clone_size: NA; cdr3_length: 17; cdr3_nt: TGTGCCAGCTTCCAACTAGCGGGAGGAATTAGCACAGATACGCAGTATTTT; cdr3_aa: CASFQLAGGISTDTQYF
j_call: TRBJ2-3; d_call: TRBD2; v_call: TRBV20-1; clone_size: many; cdr3_length: 16; cdr3_nt: TGCAGTGCTAGAGTTGGGACTAGCTTTTTTATCGATACGCAGTATTTT; cdr3_aa: CSARVGTSFFIDTQYF
j_call: TRBJ1-5; d_call: NA; v_call: TRBV7-2; clone_size: NA; cdr3_length: 14; cdr3_nt: TGTGCCAGCAGCTACCGACAAGGCCGCCAGCCCCAGCATTTT; cdr3_aa: CASSYRQGRQPQHF
j_call: TRBJ1-1; d_call: NA; v_call: TRBV7-8; clone_size: few; cdr3_length: 13; cdr3_nt: TGTGCCAGCAGCTTAACCCAGGACACTGAAGCTTTCTTT; cdr3_aa: CASSLTQDTEAFF
j_call: TRBJ1-4; d_call: TRBD1; v_call: TRBV20-1; clone_size: NA; cdr3_length: 15; cdr3_nt: TGCAGTGCTAGAGACCCACAGGGGGCAGGTGAAAAACTGTTTTTT; cdr3_aa: CSARDPQGAGEKLFF
j_call: TRBJ2-5; d_call: NA; v_call: TRBV2; clone_size: NA; cdr3_length: 14; cdr3_nt: TGTGCCAGCAGTGAACGGACCCCCGAAGAGACCCAGTACTTC; cdr3_aa: CASSERTPEETQYF
j_call: TRBJ2-5; d_call: NA; v_call: TRBV28; clone_size: many; cdr3_length: 17; cdr3_nt: TGTGCCAGCAGTTCGGCAGGGGCTAAGGCCGGACAAGAGACCCAGTACTTC; cdr3_aa: CASSSAGAKAGQETQYF
j_call: TRBJ1-1; d_call: NA; v_call: TRBV29-1; clone_size: few; cdr3_length: 13; cdr3_nt: TGCAGCGTAGCTACGGGGGCGCGCACTGAAGCTTTCTTT; cdr3_aa: CSVATGARTEAFF
j_call: TRBJ2-7; d_call: NA; v_call: TRBV20-1; clone_size: few; cdr3_length: 14; cdr3_nt: TGCAGTGCTAGAGATAATGGACGGTCCTACGAGCAGTACTTC; cdr3_aa: CSARDNGRSYEQYF
j_call: TRBJ2-5; d_call: NA; v_call: TRBV24-1; clone_size: NA; cdr3_length: 13; cdr3_nt: TGTGCCACCAGTGAGCCCCCAACGGGGACCCAGTACTTC; cdr3_aa: CATSEPPTGTQYF
j_call: TRBJ1-2; d_call: NA; v_call: TRBV18; clone_size: many; cdr3_length: 14; cdr3_nt: TGTGCCAGCTCAACGGGGAGACAAAACGGTGGCTACACCTTC; cdr3_aa: CASSTGRQNGGYTF
j_call: TRBJ1-1; d_call: NA; v_call: TRBV7-2; clone_size: many; cdr3_length: 13; cdr3_nt: TGTGCCAGCAGCCCAGGACGGAACACTGAAGCTTTCTTT; cdr3_aa: CASSPGRNTEAFF